These 18 T cell receptor beta chains share one sample of origin, sequenced in a study of somatic mutations in cytotoxic T cells in rheumatoid arthritis. Clones were read by immunoSEQ multiplex PCR, and TCRdb kept only the in-frame ones, dropping some. The sample includes roughly 11,000 clones, over 70% of them seen just once. Sequencing was carried out using CD8+ T cells sorted from blood. These receptors all stem from a man between 65 and 85 years old in good health.

A few counts support this clone. The rearrangement joins TRBV7-9 to TRBJ2-7; D uncertain. V was shortened by 5 bases and J by 3 bases, with 11 bases between the two germline ends. CDR1 is SEHNR, CDR2 FQNEAQ, per germline (reference sequence). The CDR3 loop spans 13 amino acids. This CDR3 reads CASSLQNLYEQYF. The CDR3 DNA sequence: TGTGCCAGCAGCCTACAGAACCTCTACGAGCAGTACTTC.

This clone was recorded once. The chain is built from TRBV9 and TRBJ1-1; no reliable D call. The length of the CDR3 is 12 residues. Germline lookup yields CDR1 SGDLS and CDR2 YYNGEE. V lost 4 bases and J lost 4, with 8 bases in between. In nucleotides, the CDR3 is TGTGCCAGCAGCTTGGGGAGCACTGAAGCTTTCTTT. This sequence encodes CASSLGSTEAFF. Together with reference TRBV9 and TRBJ1-1, the CDR3 gives the full variable domain: DSGVTQTPKHLITATGQRVTLRCSPRSGDLSVYWYQQSLDQGLQFLIQYYNGEERAKGNILERFSAQQFPDLHSELNLSSLELGDSALYFCASSLGSTEAFFGQGTRLTVV.

The chain has TRBV6-1 and TRBJ2-1, with D possibly matching TRBD1 (6 bases). Germline lookup yields CDR1 MNHNS and CDR2 SASEGT. CDR3 length: 15 amino acids. V gave up 1 base and J gave up 4 bases, with 11 bases separating them. The chain's CDR3 is CASSEEGTSYNEQFF. CDR3 nucleotides: TGTGCCAGCAGTGAAGAAGGGACAAGTTACAATGAGCAGTTCTTC.

In its sample, this clone was seen a few times. This same CDR3 is encoded by further DNA sequences in the sample. The rearrangement joins TRBV28 to TRBJ2-3; no clear D gene. Trimming removed 6 bases at V and 6 bases at J, with 13 bases between. Germline V gene data show CDR1 as MDHEN and CDR2 as SYDVKM. This CDR3 is 13 amino acids long. The CDR3 DNA reads TGTGCCAGCAGCGACAAACCCGGGGATACGCAGTATTTT. Protein sequence: CASSDKPGDTQYF.

This clone was seen a single time. V is TRBV4-3 and J is TRBJ1-1, with a possible D match to TRBD1 (6 bases). There are 15 residues in the CDR3. Germline CDR1 and CDR2: LGHNA and YSLEER. The V end lost 4 bases, the J end lost 4 bases, and 16 bases lay between the germline ends. Here the CDR3 reads CASSLSVGRGTEAFF. CDR3 bases: TGCGCCAGCAGCCTGTCCGTGGGCAGGGGCACTGAAGCTTTCTTT.

The V gene is TRBV9, the J gene TRBJ1-4; 8 nucleotides agree with TRBD1. The CDR3 covers 15 residues. Germline CDR1 and CDR2: SGDLS and YYNGEE. The junction had 9 bases not matched to a gene; V was cut back by 6 bases and J by 5 bases. DNA of the CDR3: TGTGCCAGCACCCCGACAGGGGCTTCAAATGAAAAACTGTTTTTT. Translated, it gives CASTPTGASNEKLFF.

V is TRBV27 and J is TRBJ1-6; 8 positions match TRBD1. Germline values: CDR1 MNHEY, CDR2 SMNVEV (reference sequence). CDR3 length: 14 amino acids. J gave up 6 bases and V 6 bases, and 4 bases lay outside the gene matches. The CDR3 DNA sequence: TGTGCCAGCAGACTCGGACAGGGTAATTCACCCCTCCACTTT. Its protein product is CASRLGQGNSPLHF.

This clone was recorded a few times. The V and J genes are TRBV4-3 and TRBJ1-4; D unresolved. Trimming cost V 3 bases and J 7 bases, with 21 bases left between them. The germline gives CDR1 LGHNA, CDR2 YSLEER. This CDR3 has 17 residues. As DNA, the CDR3 is TGCGCCAGCAGCCAGCCCTCGGACGGACTCCTTGGTGAAAAACTGTTTTTT. Amino acid sequence: CASSQPSDGLLGEKLFF.

V usage is TRBV9 and J usage is TRBJ2-7; 7 nucleotides line up with TRBD1. The germline V gene encodes CDR1 SGDLS and CDR2 YYNGEE. The V gene end was trimmed by 0 bases and the J gene end by 0 bases; junction bases not matched to a gene: 3. CDR3 length: 15 amino acids. The CDR3 DNA sequence: TGTGCCAGCAGCGTAGGAACAGGGGACTCCTACGAGCAGTACTTC. This sequence encodes CASSVGTGDSYEQYF.

The chain uses TRBV27 and TRBJ2-2, with D uncertain. From germline, CDR1 is MNHEY and CDR2 SMNVEV (reference sequence). CDR3 size: 14 residues. V dropped 0 bases and J dropped 4 bases, with 6 bases sitting between them. CDR3 bases: TGTGCCAGCAGTTTATCGACCAGCACCGGGGAGCTGTTTTTT. This codes for CASSLSTSTGELFF.

The chain joins TRBV4-1 to TRBJ1-1; D is uncertain. V lost 0 bases to trimming and J lost 8 bases, with 10 bases between them. The CDR3 length is 13 residues. In germline, CDR1 is MGHRA, CDR2 YSYEKL. The CDR3 region is CASSQDSRLEAFF. The CDR3 DNA reads TGCGCCAGCAGCCAAGATTCCCGGTTAGAAGCTTTCTTT.

A single count supports this clone. The CDR3 loop reads CASSSSGTDYEQYF. CDR3 nucleotide sequence: TGTGCCAGCAGCTCCAGCGGGACAGACTACGAGCAGTACTTC. This chain connects TRBV9 to TRBJ2-7; tentatively, D is TRBD1 or TRBD2 (7 bases each). The CDR3 has 14 residues. Deletions cut 4 bases from V and 3 bases from J, with 14 bases between. CDR1 is SGDLS, CDR2 YYNGEE, per germline. The variable domain in full, completed from reference TRBV9 and TRBJ2-7, reads DSGVTQTPKHLITATGQRVTLRCSPRSGDLSVYWYQQSLDQGLQFLIQYYNGEERAKGNILERFSAQQFPDLHSELNLSSLELGDSALYFCASSSSGTDYEQYFGPGTRLTVT.

The CDR3 reads CATSKTGGLVSGANVLTF. CDR3 bases: TGTGCCACCAGCAAGACAGGGGGTCTCGTCTCTGGGGCCAACGTCCTGACTTTC. J is TRBJ2-6 and V is TRBV15; 9 bases are a match to TRBD1. Trimming took 4 bases from V and 0 from J; bases not matched to a gene: 7. Per the germline V gene, CDR1 is LNHNV and CDR2 is YYDKDF (reference sequence). The CDR3 is made up of 18 amino acids.

This clone came up once. This chain uses TRBV6-1 with TRBJ2-5; 9 bases match TRBD1. The germline V gene has CDR1 MNHNS and CDR2 SASEGT. CDR3 length: 14 amino acids. V was pared by 5 bases and J by 4 bases, with 5 bases of the junction left unmatched. The CDR3 bases are TGTGCCAGCAGTTCAACAGGGGGCGGAGAGACCCAGTACTTC. This codes for CASSSTGGGETQYF.

V is TRBV7-9 and J is TRBJ2-5, with D unresolved. The germline V gene has CDR1 SEHNR and CDR2 FQNEAQ (reference sequence). The V end was cut by 7 bases, the J end by 5 bases, with 17 bases between. This CDR3 has 14 residues. The CDR3: CASNSGSVWETQYF. The CDR3, as DNA: TGTGCCAGCAACTCAGGATCGGTATGGGAGACCCAGTACTTC.

CDR3 amino acids: CASSLTGGPNTEAFF. CDR3 DNA sequence: TGTGCCAGCAGTTTAACCGGGGGACCCAACACTGAAGCTTTCTTT. The J gene is TRBJ1-1, the V gene TRBV27; the D gene is possibly TRBD1 (5 bases). Germline lookup yields CDR1 MNHEY and CDR2 SMNVEV (reference sequence). With 2 bases removed from V and 2 bases from J, the gap between germline ends came to 12 bases. The CDR3 has 15 residues.

This clone turned up a few times. This rearrangement joins TRBV27 to TRBJ2-1, with no clear D. The germline V and J ends were trimmed by 5 bases and 5 bases, with 10 bases remaining between them. CDR1 and CDR2 from the germline V gene are MNHEY and SMNVEV (reference sequence). The CDR3 sequence is 13 residues long. The CDR3 region has the DNA TGTGCCAGCAGTGCTTATGGTAACAATGAGCAGTTCTTC. Its protein product is CASSAYGNNEQFF.

The chain employs TRBV6-5 and TRBJ2-7; D gene unclear. CDR1 MNHEY and CDR2 SVGAGI come from the germline V gene. This CDR3 contains 13 residues. V lost 0 bases and J lost 4, with 7 bases in between. CDR3: CASSYSSLYEQYF. The CDR3, as DNA: TGTGCCAGCAGTTACTCGAGTCTATACGAGCAGTACTTC.